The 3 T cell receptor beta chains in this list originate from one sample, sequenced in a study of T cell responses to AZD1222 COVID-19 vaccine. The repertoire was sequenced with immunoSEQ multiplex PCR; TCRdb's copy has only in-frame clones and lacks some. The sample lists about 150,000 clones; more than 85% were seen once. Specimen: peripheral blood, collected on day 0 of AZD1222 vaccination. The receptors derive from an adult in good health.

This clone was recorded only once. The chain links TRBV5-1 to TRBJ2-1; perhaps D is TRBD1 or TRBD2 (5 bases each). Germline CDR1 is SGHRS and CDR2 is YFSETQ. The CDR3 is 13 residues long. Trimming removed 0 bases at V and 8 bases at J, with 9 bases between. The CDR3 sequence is CASSLGGPYEQFF. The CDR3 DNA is TGCGCCAGCAGCTTGGGGGGACCTTATGAGCAGTTCTTC. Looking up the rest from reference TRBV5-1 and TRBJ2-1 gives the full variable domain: KAGVTQTPRYLIKTRGQQVTLSCSPISGHRSVSWYQQTPGQGLQFLFEYFSETQRNKGNFPGRFSGRQFSNSRSEMNVSTLELGDSALYLCASSLGGPYEQFFGPGTRLTVL.

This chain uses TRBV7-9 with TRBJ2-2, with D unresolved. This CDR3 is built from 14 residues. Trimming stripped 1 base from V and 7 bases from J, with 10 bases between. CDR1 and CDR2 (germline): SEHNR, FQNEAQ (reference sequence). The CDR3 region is CASSLVRDDGELFF. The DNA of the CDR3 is TGTGCCAGCAGCTTAGTGCGTGATGACGGGGAGCTGTTTTTT.

CDR3 amino acids: CASSLSGRVYEQFF. CDR3 bases: TGTGCCAGCAGTTTAAGCGGGAGGGTCTATGAGCAGTTCTTC. The chain joins TRBV27 to TRBJ2-1; 10 bases line up with TRBD2. This CDR3 spans 14 amino acids. The ends lost 2 bases at V and 8 bases at J; junction bases unmatched: 3. Germline V gene sequence: CDR1 MNHEY, CDR2 SMNVEV (reference sequence).